The present entry profiles one T cell receptor beta chain with its context. Antigen unknown. This sample is part of a study of T cell responses to AZD1222 COVID-19 vaccine. TCRdb keeps only in-frame clones here, not all; method: immunoSEQ multiplex PCR. The sample has fewer than 90,000 clones; over 80% are singletons. The study, taken as a whole, reports: Across the whole spike, CD4 TCRs peaked at regions 160-218 and 743-854. At baseline, seropositivity was found in only 6 or 7 AZD1222 recipients. Spike-specific TCR breadth and depth went up after people got two AZD1222 doses.

Germline V CDR1 and CDR2: KGHSH, LQKENI. Trimming stripped 5 bases from V and 5 bases from J, with 27 bases between. CDR3 length: 18 amino acids. The sequence was collected from an adult who received the AZD1222 COVID-19 vaccine. The sequencing here drew on peripheral blood, taken 28 days after the second AZD1222 dose. V usage is TRBV18 and J usage is TRBJ1-2; TRBD1 might be the D (5 bases). Here the CDR3 reads CASSTDSGSPRSYYGYTF. The CDR3 nucleotides are TGTGCCAGCTCAACGGACTCAGGGTCCCCCCGTTCATATTATGGCTACACCTTC.